The source of this T cell receptor beta chain is a study of blood T cell repertoires in COVID-19. Looking at the study overall: The samples span acute and convalescent COVID-19 from the United States, Italy and Spain. PBMCs, B-cell-depleted T cells, or T cells provided the cDNA or gDNA that made up the material.

Under the authors' procedure: For nucleated cells, counts were estimated from reference gene primer amplification. Here immunoSEQ multiplex PCR was the method, and the copy in TCRdb shows in-frame clones only, minus some. The DNA gave D and trimming, while V, J and clone size come from that table. The data show some 120,000 clones, about 80% seen once. The CDR3 is made up of 11 amino acids. Trimming took 0 bases from V and 7 from J, leaving 3 bases between them. The receptor's source is a human donor in a cohort sampled during active COVID-19. This sequence joins TRBV12-3 or TRBV12-4 and TRBJ1-2; D gene unclear. The sequenced sample consisted of peripheral blood. Here the CDR3 DNA reads TGTGCCAGCAGTTTAGCGGCTGGCTACACCTTC. Translation gives CASSLAAGYTF.